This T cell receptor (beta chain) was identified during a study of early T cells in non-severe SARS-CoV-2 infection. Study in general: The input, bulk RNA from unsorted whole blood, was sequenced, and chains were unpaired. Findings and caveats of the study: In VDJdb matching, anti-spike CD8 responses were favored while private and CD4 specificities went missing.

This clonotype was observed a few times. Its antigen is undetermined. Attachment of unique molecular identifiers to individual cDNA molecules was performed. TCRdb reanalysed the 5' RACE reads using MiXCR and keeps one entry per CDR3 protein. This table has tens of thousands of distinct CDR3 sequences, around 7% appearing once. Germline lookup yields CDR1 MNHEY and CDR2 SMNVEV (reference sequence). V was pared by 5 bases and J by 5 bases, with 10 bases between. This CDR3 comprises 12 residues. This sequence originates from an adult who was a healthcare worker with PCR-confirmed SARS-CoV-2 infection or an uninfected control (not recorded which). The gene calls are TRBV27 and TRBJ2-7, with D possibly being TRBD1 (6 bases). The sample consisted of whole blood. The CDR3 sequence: CASSLQGNEQYF. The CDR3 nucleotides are TGTGCCAGCAGTCTCCAGGGGAACGAGCAGTACTTC.